The 25 T cell receptor beta chains presented below share a single source sample, sequenced in a study of T cells in Graves' hyperthyroidism and ophthalmopathy. The TCR beta CDR3 regions underwent amplification using RNA transcripts as the source. In the first-round RT-PCR of the TCR CDR3, the HTBI primer set was used. Via MiXCR, TCRdb re-called the multiplex PCR reads, giving one row per CDR3 protein. The sample shows under 750,000 distinct CDR3 sequences, approximately 18% of them seen only once. Sequenced sample: blood. The receptors were sampled from a woman aged 45-59 years with Graves' hyperthyroidism that later progressed to Graves' ophthalmopathy.

This clonotype has a handful of counts. This chain joins TRBV3-1 and TRBJ1-4; possible D gene TRBD1, 6 bases. The V and J ends lost 0 bases and 3 bases respectively, with 14 bases between them. CDR1 LGHDT and CDR2 YNNKEL come from the germline V gene (reference sequence). The length of the CDR3 is 17 residues. CDR3 in amino acids: CASSQEKGGISNEKLFF. The DNA for the CDR3 is TGTGCCAGCAGCCAAGAGAAAGGGGGTATCTCTAATGAAAAACTGTTTTTT. Looking up the rest from reference TRBV3-1 and TRBJ1-4 gives the full variable domain: DTAVSQTPKYLVTQMGNDKSIKCEQNLGHDTMYWYKQDSKKFLKIMFSYNNKELIINETVPNRFSPKSPDKAHLNLHINSLELGDSAVYFCASSQEKGGISNEKLFFGSGTQLSVL.

This clonotype was recorded at least ten times. J is TRBJ1-2 and V is TRBV5-1, with 9 bases aligning to TRBD1. The germline gives CDR1 SGHRS, CDR2 YFSETQ. The J segment lost 1 base and the V segment lost 2 bases, leaving 3 bases of the junction unmatched. The CDR3 covers 15 residues. As DNA, the CDR3 is TGCGCCAGCAGCTTTGGACAGGGGAGTAACTATGGCTACACCTTC. The encoded protein is CASSFGQGSNYGYTF.

About this clonotype itself: Sequence at one end of the junction differs from germline and may be a read error. This chain uses TRBV5-5 with TRBJ2-3; D uncertain. Per germline, CDR1 SGHKS and CDR2 YYEKEE (reference sequence). This CDR3 has 12 amino acids. CDR3 amino acids: CAGRIRADTQYF. The CDR3 bases are TGTGCCGGCAGAATTCGCGCAGATACGCAGTATTTT.

This clonotype was seen more than once but under ten times. The chain combines TRBV9 with TRBJ2-1, with 7 bases aligning to TRBD2. V was pared by 0 bases and J by 11 bases, with 8 bases of the junction left unmatched. The CDR3 spans 14 residues. CDR1 and CDR2 from the germline V gene are SGDLS and YYNGEE. Here the CDR3 DNA reads TGTGCCAGCAGCGTAGTAGGAGGGAGGGGTAAGCAGTTCTTC. Translated, it gives CASSVVGGRGKQFF.

Many counts were recorded for this clonotype. This rearrangement joins TRBV20-1 to TRBJ2-7; possible D gene TRBD2, 5 bases. This CDR3 has 13 residues. Germline-derived CDR1 and CDR2 are DFQATT and SNEGSKA (reference sequence). The V gene lost 5 bases and the J gene lost 3 bases, with 14 bases spanning the gap. CDR3 nucleotides: TGCAGTGCTCTCCTCGACGGGAACTACGAGCAGTACTTC. Translation gives CSALLDGNYEQYF.

Only a few counts were recorded for this clonotype. The chain recombines TRBV6-1 with TRBJ1-4; possibly TRBD1 for D (5 bases). Trimming cost V 0 bases and J 7 bases, with 9 bases left between them. The germline CDR1 and CDR2 sequences are MNHNS and SASEGT. The CDR3 has 14 residues. The CDR3 here is CASSEAVGGEKLFF. CDR3 sequence (DNA): TGTGCCAGCAGTGAAGCGGTTGGGGGTGAAAAACTGTTTTTT.

This sequence joins TRBV12-3 or TRBV12-4 and TRBJ1-1; TRBD1 is a possible D gene (5 bases). The CDR3 runs 17 residues. V lost 3 bases to trimming and J lost 0 bases, with 17 bases between them. CDR3 DNA: TGTGCCAGCAGTTTTTCTGGGGCTGGACCTCTGAACACTGAAGCTTTCTTT. Translated, it gives CASSFSGAGPLNTEAFF.

Details on this clonotype: A read error may explain this, as a much larger clone is one base away. The V and J genes are TRBV7-8 and TRBJ1-3, with D tentatively TRBD1 (6 bases). CDR3 length: 14 residues. Germline V gene lookup returns CDR1 SGHVS and CDR2 FQNEAQ. The chain's CDR3 is CASSRGGSGNSIYF. CDR3 coding DNA: TGTGCCAGCAGCCGAGGGGGGAGCGGAAACAGCATATATTTT.

This clonotype was counted only a few times. The chain combines TRBV12-5 with TRBJ1-1; D is possibly TRBD1 (5 bases). Trimming pared 4 bases from V and 4 bases from J, leaving 16 bases between. Looked up from germline, CDR1 is LGHNT and CDR2 is FRNRAP. This CDR3 comprises 15 residues. The CDR3 bases are TGTGCTAGTGGTTCTCCGGGTGTAGGGACCACTGAAGCTTTCTTT. It is translated as CASGSPGVGTTEAFF.

The V call is TRBV19, the J call TRBJ1-1; D call uncertain. In germline, CDR1 is LNHDA, CDR2 SQIVND (reference sequence). This CDR3 spans 16 amino acids. V was shortened by 3 bases and J by 1 base, with 15 bases between the two germline ends. The CDR3 is CASSMASWWTNTEAFF. CDR3 in DNA: TGTGCCAGTAGTATGGCCTCCTGGTGGACGAACACTGAAGCTTTCTTT.

The table lists this clonotype with many counts. This sequence joins TRBV12-3 or TRBV12-4 and TRBJ2-5, with 8 bases matching TRBD1. V gave up 3 bases and J gave up 5 bases; unmatched junction bases: 8. This CDR3 is 15 amino acids long. CDR3 bases: TGTGCCAGCAGTTTCCGCCAGGGGGCGGAGGAGACCCAGTACTTC. Its protein product is CASSFRQGAEETQYF.

The chain employs TRBV28 and TRBJ1-2; D call uncertain. Trimming removed 6 bases at V and 3 bases at J, with 11 bases between. The CDR3 covers 13 residues. Looked up from germline, CDR1 is MDHEN and CDR2 is SYDVKM. Here the CDR3 DNA reads TGTGCCAGCAGCCTCCCGACTTACTATGGCTACACCTTC. Its protein is CASSLPTYYGYTF.

This clonotype occurred many times. The chain recombines TRBV11-2 with TRBJ2-5, with 14 bases lining up with TRBD2. The V gene's germline CDR1 is SGHAT and CDR2 FQNNGV. The CDR3 runs to 16 residues. V lost 4 bases to trimming and J lost 4 bases; unmatched junction nucleotides: 5. CDR3 sequence reads: CASSWGLAGDAETQYF. The CDR3 coding sequence is TGTGCCAGCAGCTGGGGACTAGCGGGGGACGCAGAGACCCAGTACTTC.

This clonotype came up many times. The V gene is TRBV7-6, the J gene TRBJ2-3, with 13 positions matching TRBD2. Germline lookup yields CDR1 SGHVS and CDR2 FNYEAQ. J was trimmed by 2 bases and V by 4 bases; bases with no gene match: 6. The CDR3 is 17 amino acids. CDR3 amino acids: CASSSGLAGAHTDTQYF. The DNA of the CDR3 is TGTGCCAGCAGCTCAGGACTAGCGGGGGCCCACACAGATACGCAGTATTTT. The full variable domain, its missing parts supplied by reference TRBV7-6 and TRBJ2-3, is GAGVSQSPRYKVTKRGQDVALRCDPISGHVSLYWYRQALGQGPEFLTYFNYEAQQDKSGLPNDRFSAERPEGSISTLTIQRTEQRDSAMYRCASSSGLAGAHTDTQYFGPGTRLTVL.

This clonotype was seen many times. The chain links TRBV18 to TRBJ1-1, with D tentatively TRBD1 (6 bases). Germline V lookup: CDR1 KGHSH, CDR2 LQKENI. CDR3 size: 13 residues. Trimming took 6 bases from V and 6 from J, leaving 14 bases between them. The CDR3 DNA reads as TGTGCCAGCTCGCTACAGGGTGACGCTGAAGCTTTCTTT. As protein: CASSLQGDAEAFF.

The chain couples TRBV6-1 to TRBJ2-3; D is unclear. The CDR3 has 16 residues. Trimming left V 6 bases short and J 0 bases short, with 16 bases between. Looked up from germline, CDR1 is MNHNS and CDR2 is SASEGT. The chain's CDR3 is CASSDVYGTSTDTQYF. In DNA form, the CDR3 reads TGTGCCAGCAGCGACGTCTACGGTACTAGCACAGATACGCAGTATTTT.

This clonotype has ten or more counts. The J gene is TRBJ1-2, the V gene TRBV3-1; tentative D call: TRBD1 (5 bases). Germline V CDR1 and CDR2: LGHDT, YNNKEL (reference sequence). Deletions cut 8 bases from V and 4 bases from J, with 14 bases between. This CDR3 is built from 13 residues. The CDR3 loop reads CASLGTGGYGYTF. The CDR3, as DNA: TGTGCCAGCCTAGGGACGGGCGGCTATGGCTACACCTTC.

This clonotype was detected ten times or more. The rearrangement links TRBV18 to TRBJ1-1, with D uncertain. Per germline, CDR1 KGHSH and CDR2 LQKENI. This CDR3 contains 15 residues. Trimming removed 1 base from V and 2 bases from J, with 11 bases in between. CDR3 DNA: TGTGCCAGCTCACCACAGTCGGGGTCCAACACTGAAGCTTTCTTT. Its translation is CASSPQSGSNTEAFF.

The V call is TRBV7-2, the J call TRBJ1-6; D remains ambiguous. This CDR3 is 18 amino acids long. With 2 bases removed from V and 0 bases from J, the gap between germline ends came to 14 bases. Germline CDR1 and CDR2: SGHTA and FQGNSA. The CDR3 coding sequence is TGTGCCAGCAGCTTACTACCGACGGGGAGCTCCTATAATTCACCCCTCCACTTT. This sequence encodes CASSLLPTGSSYNSPLHF.

This clonotype was detected ten times or more. The chain carries TRBV28 and TRBJ1-6; 11 positions match TRBD1. The CDR3 is 15 residues long. The germline gives CDR1 MDHEN, CDR2 SYDVKM. Trimming took 5 bases from V and 9 from J; bases not matched to a gene: 6. The CDR3 sequence is CASSPRDRGFSPLHF. CDR3 in DNA: TGTGCCAGCAGTCCTCGGGACAGGGGGTTTTCACCCCTCCACTTT. Based on the CDR3 plus reference TRBV28 and TRBJ1-6, the full variable domain is DVKVTQSSRYLVKRTGEKVFLECVQDMDHENMFWYRQDPGLGLRLIYFSYDVKMKEKGDIPEGYSVSREKKERFSLILESASTNQTSMYLCASSPRDRGFSPLHFGNGTRLTVT.

At least ten counts were recorded for this clonotype. The chain links TRBV11-2 to TRBJ2-5, with D tentatively TRBD1 (5 bases). The CDR3 spans 14 residues. The V gene's germline CDR1 is SGHAT and CDR2 FQNNGV. V lost 5 bases and J lost 1, with 11 bases in between. The chain's CDR3 is CASSILDIQETQYF. DNA of the CDR3: TGTGCCAGCAGCATATTGGACATCCAAGAGACCCAGTACTTC.

V gene TRBV19 combines with J gene TRBJ1-6; D possibly corresponds to TRBD1 (5 bases). V was cut by 5 bases and J by 3 bases, with 14 bases left in between. Germline assignment: CDR1 LNHDA and CDR2 SQIVND (reference sequence). The CDR3 runs 16 residues. Written as DNA, the CDR3 is TGTGCCAGTAGTGTCGATGACAGTAACTATAATTCACCCCTCCACTTT. It is translated as CASSVDDSNYNSPLHF. The entire variable domain, with the rest obtained from reference TRBV19 and TRBJ1-6, is as follows: DGGITQSPKYLFRKEGQNVTLSCEQNLNHDAMYWYRQDPGQGLRLIYYSQIVNDFQKGDIAEGYSVSREKKESFPLTVTSAQKNPTAFYLCASSVDDSNYNSPLHFGNGTRLTVT.

This clonotype occurred many times. This rearrangement joins TRBV5-4 to TRBJ1-2; D unclear. The CDR3 totals 13 residues. CDR1 SGHNT and CDR2 YYREEE come from the germline V gene (reference sequence). The V end lost 0 bases, the J end lost 4 bases, and 7 bases lay between the germline ends. CDR3 sequence reads: CASSLAGVYGYTF. The CDR3 coding sequence is TGTGCCAGCAGCTTGGCAGGTGTCTATGGCTACACCTTC.

This clonotype appeared a few times. The chain combines TRBV7-9 with TRBJ1-1; 9 bases are a match to TRBD1. Trimming removed 3 bases from V and 7 bases from J; junction bases left unmatched: 6. Germline V gives CDR1 SEHNR, CDR2 FQNEAQ (reference sequence). CDR3 length: 14 residues. The CDR3 here is CASSFSRTGDEAFF. The CDR3 region has the DNA TGTGCCAGCAGCTTCTCGAGGACAGGGGATGAAGCTTTCTTT.

This clonotype was seen many times. The chain uses TRBV7-9 and TRBJ2-7; D uncertain. There are 15 residues in the CDR3. The germline V gene has CDR1 SEHNR and CDR2 FQNEAQ (reference sequence). The germline V and J ends were trimmed by 1 base and 3 bases, with 13 bases remaining between them. This CDR3 is CASSLGHEEYYEQYF. The CDR3, as DNA: TGTGCCAGCAGCTTAGGGCACGAAGAGTACTACGAGCAGTACTTC.